This TCR beta chain was identified in a study of cytomegalovirus exposure and HLA in healthy donors (dated by TCRdb to about 2017). The study in broad terms: An earlier analysis of roughly 610 of the donors reported over 250 Gb of sequence data and approximately 120 million unique TCR beta sequences obtained from about 170 million T cells. Every repertoire in the discovery cohort had been generated on one and the same sequencing platform. Among the 398 genotyped donors, about 85% belonged to the genetic ancestry cluster associated with self-reported Caucasian donors. A separate validation cohort of some 130 different subjects was used in addition to the roughly 700-subject first cohort. The T cell repertoires of some 700 subjects were profiled by immunosequencing and related to cytomegalovirus serostatus. About five DR-DQ haplotypes were handled as single units for association and clustering, since linkage in the cohort was strong. In a later analysis, previously published TCR beta repertoires from hundreds of donors were re-analyzed and high-resolution HLA genotyping was added so that TCR occurrence patterns could be studied. In a later genetic analysis, genome-wide SNP genotypes for about 65% of the roughly 670 donors were used, and that subset was treated as a discovery cohort. Typing coverage varied by locus: about 620-630 donors for A, B, C, DRB1 and DQB1; more than 500 for DQA1; nearly 610 for DPA1; 400 to 480 for DPB1. The later analysis used no new phenotypic data to find candidate immune exposures, relying instead on TCR beta sequences and their occurrence across donors. The study combined high-throughput TCR immunosequencing, statistical association of individual TCRs with disease status, and machine learning to predict cytomegalovirus infection status. An early release covering about 600 HLA-typed donors comprised about 300 gigabases of sequencing data and tens of millions of unique TCR sequences. Donor age, sex, ethnicity and CMV serostatus were collected together with the repertoire data. The aim of the study was to test whether cataloging public T cell receptors could identify signatures of past pathogen exposure. Both class I and class II loci were covered by HLA typing, at four-digit resolution. An earlier analysis of around 580 of the donors used high-throughput TCR beta sequencing to judge whether each TCR beta V gene segment behaved as functional or pseudogenic. On average, roughly 240,000 unique TCR beta nucleotide sequences were sequenced per donor among about 400 genotyped donors of the cohort, with 15% to 20% of those sequences being non-productive. Paper-wide results and their limitations: In a later genetic analysis, a missense DCLRE1C variant was associated with V-gene and J-gene trimming of TCR beta chains, and the association was replicated in an independent cohort. According to a later analysis, most CMV-associated TCR beta chains appeared to be HLA-restricted, and the HLA associations seemed to be driven largely by CMV exposure. The sequencing pipeline was judged likely to have produced a cluster of highly shared sequence variants as a technical artifact. Because HLA typing was missing for some donors at each locus, association tests included only the typed subset. Linkage disequilibrium might explain the correlated functional status among segregating V segments, but an unknown experimental factor could not be excluded. In this cohort, only TCR beta chains were sequenced, and detectable features were limited by the absence of alpha or paired-chain data. Three of the identified cytomegalovirus-associated TCR beta chains were confirmed in vitro to be specific for cytomegalovirus antigens. Some IMGT-functional V segments, including TRBV6-2 and TRBV6-3, could not be told apart with the 87-base-pair reads, so those segments were excluded. In a later analysis, around 17,000 TCR beta sequences were associated with specific HLA alleles at a false discovery rate of 0.05. In the study, approximately 160 TCR beta chains were listed as associated with cytomegalovirus. In a later analysis, several top co-occurrence clusters were reported to appear linked to parvovirus B19, influenza, CMV and Epstein-Barr virus. Broadly in line with IMGT annotations, most TCR beta V segments showed up in productive rearrangements about 87% or about 30% of the time in an earlier analysis of several hundred of the donors. According to the authors, the approach could potentially be generalized to other disease states and immunological phenotypes. Strong co-occurrence of HLA alleles, especially DR and DQ, made assigning TCR associations to individual alleles difficult. Most TCR sequences were observed very rarely across donors, whereas some public TCRs were present in many individuals. In a later genetic analysis, fewer N-insertions in productive TCRs were reported among donors in an Asian-associated ancestry cluster than the roughly 670-donor mean. In both the original and validation cohorts, the classifier was reported to diagnose cytomegalovirus status with high specificity and sensitivity. Because counts were too low, some 17 rarely observed V segments, including chromosome 9 orphons, were excluded from the earlier analysis of 587 of the donors. A later analysis found that TCR association rates varied across HLA loci, with DRB1 alleles showing the most associated TCRs and HLA-C alleles the fewest. The presence/absence analyses assumed that sequencing depth was roughly uniform across donors, and that assumption may not be true. A further reported finding was that TCR beta sequences accurately predicted the HLA-A and HLA-B alleles for most subjects in the first cohort. CMV serostatus was the only immune exposure information available for the cohort. In a later analysis, HLA-associated TCR beta chains showed more clonal expansion and lower generation probabilities than non-associated chains that were equally common.

Library preparation was by the immunoSEQ multiplex PCR assay. A mixture of 60 forward primers for TCR Vbeta segments and 13 reverse primers for TCR Jbeta segments was used in the multiplex PCR. Amplification of the CDR3 region of rearranged TCR beta genes was performed with a multiplex PCR assay on genomic DNA. On the Illumina HiSeq System, the amplified TCR beta libraries were sequenced as 87-base-pair reads. Per the authors' processing: A later analysis counted about 80 million unique TCR beta chains across the 640 or so repertoires, and some 11 million of these chains were shared by at least two donors. A nearest-neighbor algorithm error-corrected the raw reads and collapsed the reads into unique sequences, merging closely related sequences to remove PCR and sequencing errors. V, D and J gene segments were assigned by aligning CDR3 sequences to IMGT reference sequences. For a sequence to be retained, a match of at least six nucleotides to both a V gene segment and a J gene segment was required. Rearrangements were classified as productive when the CDR3 lacked stop codons and remained in frame with V and J, and all other rearrangements were classified as non-productive. CDR3 was defined by IMGT convention, running from the second conserved V-encoded cysteine to the conserved J-encoded phenylalanine. The earlier analysis of some 600 of the donors excluded sequences that lacked an unambiguous match to a single V gene segment. An earlier analysis of several hundred of the donors called V segments functional above 56.7% productive rearrangements and segregating when the between-donor standard deviation exceeded 5%. A statistical classification framework was developed to diagnose cytomegalovirus status using the catalog of TCR beta chain sequences. In a later analysis, V and J genes were assigned by comparing TCR nucleotide sequences against IMGT/GENE-DB human TR gene sequences. The TCRdist pipeline was used in a later analysis to assign CDR3 sequences and most-parsimonious VDJ recombination scenarios. In a later analysis, every TCR beta chain was defined by the combination of its CDR3 amino acid sequence and its V-gene family, and reads without a unique V-gene family were dropped. As a way to deal with suspected cross-contamination and a sequencing artifact, a later analysis dropped 450 to 600 nucleotide sequences that were highly shared and had low generation probability. For each public chain, a later analysis derived a clonal expansion index from normalized ranks of inferred template counts within each repertoire. In a later analysis, generation probabilities were computed using a VDJ recombination model fitted to out-of-frame rearrangements, and the results were checked against IGoR. In a later analysis, hypergeometric tests were used to score TCR-TCR, TCR-HLA and TCR-CMV co-occurrence, with a repertoire-size bias correction applied to TCR pairs. A later analysis estimated false discovery rates by permuting HLA or CMV assignments 20 times. A later analysis grouped co-occurring TCRs with DBSCAN, adding TCRdist sequence similarity when clustering within HLA-allele-positive subsets. Repertoires with fewer than 30,000 or more than 120,000 public chains were left out of co-occurrence clustering, as were five repertoires with anomalous nucleotide sharing. Drawn from immuneACCESS, this table holds only the in-frame rearrangements with V and J called that TCRdb kept. Clones are partly lost; checked studies trace under half to an unresolved V gene and leave the rest unexplained. D and trimming were read from the DNA, whereas the V and J calls and clone size are those reported in that table. The sample has about 200,000 clones on record, 80% to 90% of them singletons. More than 0.25% of the sample rests with the top ten.

In total, 630 or so healthy bone marrow donors made up the cohort. All cohort members were sampled while nominally healthy, although unrecorded immune exposures were likely present. The donor was CMV seronegative and belonged to the group of 352 seronegative cohort members. A peripheral blood sample was collected from each donor, and TCR beta sequencing was performed on peripheral blood mononuclear cells. The Qiagen DNeasy Blood Extraction Kit was used to extract genomic DNA from the blood cell samples. From cysteine to phenylalanine, the CDR3 is 16 amino acids long. The kept DNA is CDR3 alone, 48 bases in frame from the first base. The V end loses 6 bases and the J end loses 0 bases, and a stretch of 12 bases separates them. From a lookup of the germline V gene, CDR1 and CDR2 are MDHEN and SYDVKM. Remarks on this clone: Its antigen target is currently unknown. The input lacks base qualities; no much larger clone sits a single base away.

The sample comprised PBMCs. Here the chain combines TRBV28 and TRBJ2-6, with a tentative D gene TRBD2 over 7 matching bases. This TCR came from a woman aged 25 to 39 in good health and CMV-seronegative. The CDR3 is CASRGGGSSGANVLTF. The DNA sequence follows: TGTGCCAGCAGAGGGGGGGGTTCCTCTGGGGCCAACGTCCTGACTTTC. Where the CDR3 stops, the reference TRBV28 and TRBJ2-6 genes take over; the full variable domain is DVKVTQSSRYLVKRTGEKVFLECVQDMDHENMFWYRQDPGLGLRLIYFSYDVKMKEKGDIPEGYSVSREKKERFSLILESASTNQTSMYLCASRGGGSSGANVLTFGAGSRLTVL.